The rows below give T cell receptor beta chains drawn from one sample of a study of T cells in Graves' hyperthyroidism and ophthalmopathy. TCRdb re-called the multiplex PCR reads through MiXCR, storing one row per CDR3 protein. The sample holds nearly 600,000 distinct CDR3 sequences; 13% to 15% are singletons and the top ten take roughly 7.7%. Sequencing used blood. These receptors originate from a woman aged 18-30 years with Graves' ophthalmopathy. Each CDR3 is given with its conserved first and last residue. The D gene is left open where the match is weak. Clone size is stated in some rows and not others, as once, few, many or a class when expanded.

d_call j_call clone_size v_call cdr3_aa cdr3_nt
TRBD1 TRBJ1-3 . TRBV15 CATRNRDRRNTIYF TGTGCCACCAGAAACCGGGACAGAAGAAACACCATATATTTT
. TRBJ2-6 many TRBV2 CASRQLVSGANVLTF TGTGCCAGCAGGCAACTAGTCTCTGGGGCCAACGTCCTGACTTTC
. TRBJ2-3 few TRBV18 CATNTGEGSTDTQYF TGTGCCACCAATACCGGGGAAGGCAGCACAGATACGCAGTATTTT
TRBD2 TRBJ2-1 many TRBV9 CASSAGLAGGAYNEQFF TGTGCCAGCAGCGCGGGACTAGCGGGAGGGGCCTACAATGAGCAGTTCTTC
. TRBJ2-7 few TRBV7-9 CASSLDLPGFGTYEQYF TGTGCCAGCAGCTTAGACTTACCCGGTTTCGGAACCTACGAGCAGTACTTC
TRBD2 TRBJ2-1 . TRBV4-2 CASSQDLTSETYNEQFF TGTGCCAGCAGCCAAGATTTGACTAGCGAAACCTACAATGAGCAGTTCTTC
. TRBJ2-7 few TRBV7-9 CASSSPQSSSYEQYF TGTGCCAGCAGCTCACCACAGAGTTCCTCCTACGAGCAGTACTTC
TRBD2 TRBJ2-7 many TRBV20-1 CSARGTSGRFYEQYF TGCAGTGCTAGAGGGACTAGCGGGAGATTCTACGAGCAGTACTTC
TRBD1 TRBJ1-1 many TRBV28 CASSLVGQGVVDHTEAFF TGTGCCAGCAGTTTAGTGGGACAGGGGGTGGTAGATCACACTGAAGCTTTCTTT
. TRBJ2-7 many TRBV5-1 CASSPDRGDNEQYF TGCGCCAGCAGCCCCGACCGAGGGGATAACGAGCAGTACTTC
. TRBJ1-2 many TRBV12-3/TRBV12-4 CASTWGKANYGYTF TGTGCCAGCACCTGGGGCAAAGCTAACTATGGCTACACCTTC
. TRBJ1-1 many TRBV30 CAFIELNTEAFF TGTGCCTTCATAGAGCTGAACACTGAAGCTTTCTTT
. TRBJ1-6 few TRBV7-9 CASNAGTSVTPLHF TGTGCCAGCAACGCCGGGACAAGTGTAACACCCCTCCACTTT
TRBD2 TRBJ2-1 many TRBV3-1 CASSSQASGTSGKLEQFF TGTGCCAGCAGCTCACAAGCGTCCGGGACTAGCGGGAAACTTGAGCAGTTCTTC
TRBD1 TRBJ2-3 . TRBV6-1 CASQDREADTQYF TGTGCCAGTCAGGACAGGGAAGCTGATACGCAGTATTTT
. TRBJ2-1 . TRBV5-1 CACRYSSSYNEQFF TGCGCCTGCCGTTATTCCAGCTCCTACAATGAGCAGTTCTTC
TRBD2 TRBJ2-1 many TRBV6-2/TRBV6-3 CASSYWTSGSIAYNEQFF TGTGCCAGCAGTTATTGGACTAGCGGGAGTATCGCCTACAATGAGCAGTTCTTC
. TRBJ2-5 many TRBV7-2 CASSRATDIQETQYF TGTGCCAGCAGCAGAGCGACAGATATACAAGAGACCCAGTACTTC
. TRBJ2-2 many TRBV11-2 CASSLINTGELFF TGTGCCAGCAGCTTAATTAACACCGGGGAGCTGTTTTTT
. TRBJ2-1 many TRBV11-3 CASSPSLRQGLSGLESNEQFF TGTGCCAGCAGCCCAAGCTTGAGACAGGGGTTGTCGGGACTAGAGTCGAATGAGCAGTTCTTC
. TRBJ2-4 . TRBV19 CASSIRGAKNIQYF TGTGCCAGTAGTATCAGGGGAGCCAAAAACATTCAGTACTTC
TRBD2 TRBJ2-5 many TRBV20-1 CTCGSYPRAQYF TGCACCTGCGGGAGCTACCCAAGGGCCCAGTACTTC
TRBD1 TRBJ1-2 few TRBV6-2/TRBV6-3 CASSYLTGGNIHGYTF TGTGCCAGCAGTTACCTCACAGGGGGCAATATCCATGGCTACACCTTC
TRBD2 TRBJ2-1 . TRBV19 CASSPQAGDVYNEQFF TGTGCCAGTAGTCCCCAAGCGGGAGATGTTTACAATGAGCAGTTCTTC
TRBD1 TRBJ2-1 many TRBV19 CASLDGTGLSNEQFF TGTGCCAGTCTAGACGGGACAGGGCTCAGCAATGAGCAGTTCTTC
. TRBJ1-1 few TRBV4-1 CASSQAGGSRGLGTEAFF TGCGCCAGCAGCCAAGCTGGGGGGAGCCGGGGCCTAGGCACTGAAGCTTTCTTT
. TRBJ2-2 many TRBV10-3 CAISEGGGKNTGELFF TGTGCCATCAGTGAAGGAGGGGGAAAGAACACCGGGGAGCTGTTTTTT
. TRBJ2-5 many TRBV24-1 CATSDRTQGMAETQYF TGTGCCACCAGTGATAGGACCCAGGGTATGGCTGAGACCCAGTACTTC
TRBD2 TRBJ2-1 many TRBV7-9 CASNPPSGRKSNEQFF TGTGCCAGCAACCCCCCCAGCGGGAGGAAGTCAAATGAGCAGTTCTTC
TRBD1 TRBJ2-7 . TRBV9 CASSPPGTGYDEQYF TGTGCCAGCAGCCCGCCCGGGACAGGGTACGACGAGCAGTACTTC
TRBD1 TRBJ2-7 many TRBV5-1 CASSSVTGGHEQYF TGCGCCAGCAGCTCGGTAACAGGGGGCCACGAGCAGTACTTC
TRBD2 TRBJ2-5 many TRBV2 CASSDLGLAGGLETQYF TGTGCCAGCAGTGATTTGGGACTAGCGGGAGGCTTAGAGACCCAGTACTTC
TRBD2 TRBJ2-7 few TRBV20-1 CSALPLAGVGYEQYF TGCAGTGCTCTCCCTTTAGCGGGAGTGGGCTACGAGCAGTACTTC
TRBD1 TRBJ1-5 many TRBV20-1 CSGGQGDQPQHF TGCAGTGGGGGACAGGGCGATCAGCCCCAGCATTTT
TRBD2 TRBJ2-1 many TRBV7-2 CASSPTSGSGYEQFF TGTGCCAGCAGCCCGACTAGCGGGTCAGGGTATGAGCAGTTCTTC